The subject of this entry is one T cell receptor beta chain. This entry comes from a study of T cell changes during pregnancy in multiple sclerosis. Profiled with immunoSEQ multiplex PCR; TCRdb holds only in-frame clones, not every one. Among about 55,000 clones listed, over 80% were seen once. The CDR3 has 14 amino acids. Looked up from germline, CDR1 is LGHNA and CDR2 is YSLEER. V was shortened by 1 base and J by 1 base, with 8 bases between the two germline ends. The TCR was taken from a female donor with multiple sclerosis, enrolled in a pregnancy study. V is TRBV4-3 and J is TRBJ2-7; TRBD1 is a possible D gene (5 bases). Source: CD4+ T cells from peripheral blood mononuclear cells, taken in the first trimester of pregnancy. This CDR3 reads CASSQGPGSYEQYF. CDR3 bases: TGCGCCAGCAGCCAAGGGCCAGGGTCCTACGAGCAGTACTTC.